This T cell receptor beta chain stems from a study of blood T cells in healthy people across ages. The CDR3 has 13 amino acids. From germline, CDR1 is LNHNV and CDR2 YYDKDF (reference sequence). To note about this clonotype: What it binds is unknown. An end of the junction does not agree with germline; a read error may underlie this.

The authors ran a second PCR of roughly 6 to 12 cycles using a sample-barcoded 5' primer and a J-beta primer mix. TCRdb redid the calling of the 5' RACE reads with MiXCR, one entry per CDR3 protein. The sample lists over a million distinct CDR3 sequences, about 40% seen once, with 7.9% in the top ten. Study results and caveats: When one million T cells were used, diversity estimates were thought to be underestimates.

Sequences were obtained from blood. The V and J genes are TRBV15 and TRBJ2-2; D ambiguous. This receptor was obtained from a woman aged 18-29 years in good health. CDR3 sequence (DNA): TGTGCCACCAGCAGAGAGAACCCCGGGGAGCTGTTTTTT. Encoded protein: CATSRENPGELFF. The whole variable domain, filled in from reference TRBV15 and TRBJ2-2, reads DAMVIQNPRYQVTQFGKPVTLSCSQTLNHNVMYWYQQKSSQAPKLLFHYYDKDFNNEADTPDNFQSRRPNTSFCFLDIRSPGLGDTAMYLCATSRENPGELFFGEGSRLTVL.